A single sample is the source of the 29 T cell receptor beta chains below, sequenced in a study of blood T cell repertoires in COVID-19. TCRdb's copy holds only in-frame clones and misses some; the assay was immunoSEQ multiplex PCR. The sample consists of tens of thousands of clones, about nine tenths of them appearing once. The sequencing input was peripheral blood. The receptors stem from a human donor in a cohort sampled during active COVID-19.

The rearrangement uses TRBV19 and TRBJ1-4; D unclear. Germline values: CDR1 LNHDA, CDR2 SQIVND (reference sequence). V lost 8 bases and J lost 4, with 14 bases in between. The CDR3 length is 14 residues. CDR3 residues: CASREEPFNEKLFF. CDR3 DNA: TGTGCCAGTCGAGAGGAGCCATTTAATGAAAAACTGTTTTTT. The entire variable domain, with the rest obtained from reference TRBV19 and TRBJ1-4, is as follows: DGGITQSPKYLFRKEGQNVTLSCEQNLNHDAMYWYRQDPGQGLRLIYYSQIVNDFQKGDIAEGYSVSREKKESFPLTVTSAQKNPTAFYLCASREEPFNEKLFFGSGTQLSVL.

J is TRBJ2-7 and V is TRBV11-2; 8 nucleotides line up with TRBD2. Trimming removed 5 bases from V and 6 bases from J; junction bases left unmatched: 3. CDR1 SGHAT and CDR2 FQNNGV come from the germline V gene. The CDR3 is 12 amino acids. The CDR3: CASSPGTSEQYF. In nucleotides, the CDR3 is TGTGCCAGCAGCCCCGGGACTAGCGAGCAGTACTTC.

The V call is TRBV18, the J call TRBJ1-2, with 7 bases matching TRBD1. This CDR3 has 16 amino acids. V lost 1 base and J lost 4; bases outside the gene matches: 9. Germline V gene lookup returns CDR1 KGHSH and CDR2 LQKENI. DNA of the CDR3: TGTGCCAGCTCACCACGGCAGGGGGACGATCTCTATGGCTACACCTTC. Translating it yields CASSPRQGDDLYGYTF.

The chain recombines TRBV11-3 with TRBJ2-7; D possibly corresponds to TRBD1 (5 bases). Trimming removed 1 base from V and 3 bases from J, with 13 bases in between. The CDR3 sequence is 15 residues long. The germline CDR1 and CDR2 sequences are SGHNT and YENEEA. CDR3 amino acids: CASSLGQQTIYEQYF. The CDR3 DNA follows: TGTGCCAGCAGCTTAGGACAGCAAACGATCTACGAGCAGTACTTC.

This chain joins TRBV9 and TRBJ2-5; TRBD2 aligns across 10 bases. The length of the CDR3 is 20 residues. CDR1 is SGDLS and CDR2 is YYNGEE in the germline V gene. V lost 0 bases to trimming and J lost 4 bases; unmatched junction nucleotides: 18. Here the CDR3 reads CASSVVPSPSSGGWGETQYF. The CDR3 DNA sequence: TGTGCCAGCAGCGTAGTACCCTCCCCTAGTAGCGGGGGGTGGGGAGAGACCCAGTACTTC.

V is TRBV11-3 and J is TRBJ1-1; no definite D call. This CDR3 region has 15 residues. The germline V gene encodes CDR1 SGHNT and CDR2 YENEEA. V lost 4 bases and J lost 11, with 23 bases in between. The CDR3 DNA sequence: TGTGCCAGCAGCTCTAGAATAAAGGAACCGTGGATCGCTTTCTTT. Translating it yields CASSSRIKEPWIAFF.

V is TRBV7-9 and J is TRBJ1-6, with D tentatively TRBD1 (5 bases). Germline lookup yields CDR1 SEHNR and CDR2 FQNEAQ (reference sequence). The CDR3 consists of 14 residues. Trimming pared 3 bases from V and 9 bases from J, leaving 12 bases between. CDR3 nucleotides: TGTGCCAGCAGCTTTTTGGGGGAGGGTTCACCCCTCCACTTT. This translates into CASSFLGEGSPLHF. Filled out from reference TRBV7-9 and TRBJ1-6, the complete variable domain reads DTGVSQNPRHKITKRGQNVTFRCDPISEHNRLYWYRQTLGQGPEFLTYFQNEAQLEKSRLLSDRFSAERPKGSFSTLEIQRTEQGDSAMYLCASSFLGEGSPLHFGNGTRLTVT.

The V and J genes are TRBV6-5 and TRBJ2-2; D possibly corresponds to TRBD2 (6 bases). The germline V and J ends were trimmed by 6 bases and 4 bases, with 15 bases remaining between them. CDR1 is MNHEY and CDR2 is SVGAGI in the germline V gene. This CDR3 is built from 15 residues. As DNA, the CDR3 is TGTGCCAGCAGGGCGGGGACGGGGTCCACCGGGGAGCTGTTTTTT. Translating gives CASRAGTGSTGELFF.

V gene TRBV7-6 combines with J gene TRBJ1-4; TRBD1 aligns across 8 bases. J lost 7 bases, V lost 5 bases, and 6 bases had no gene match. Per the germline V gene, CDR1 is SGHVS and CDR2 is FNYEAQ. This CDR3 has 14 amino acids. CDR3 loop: CASSPQGAFEKLFF. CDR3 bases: TGTGCCAGCAGCCCCCAGGGGGCCTTTGAAAAACTGTTTTTT.

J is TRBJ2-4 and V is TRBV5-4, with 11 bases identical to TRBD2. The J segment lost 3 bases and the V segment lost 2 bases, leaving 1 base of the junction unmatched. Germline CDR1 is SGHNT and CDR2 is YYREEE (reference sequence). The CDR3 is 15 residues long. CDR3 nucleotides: TGTGCCAGCAGCTTTACTAGCGGGAGCAAAAACATTCAGTACTTC. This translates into CASSFTSGSKNIQYF.

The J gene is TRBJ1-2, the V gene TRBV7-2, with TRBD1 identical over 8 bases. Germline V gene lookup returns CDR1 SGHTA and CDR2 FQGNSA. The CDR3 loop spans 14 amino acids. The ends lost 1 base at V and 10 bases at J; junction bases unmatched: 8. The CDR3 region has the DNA TGTGCCAGCAGCTTAGTAGGACAGGGTTCTTTCTACACCTTC. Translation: CASSLVGQGSFYTF. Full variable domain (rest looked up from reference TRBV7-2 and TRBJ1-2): GAGVSQSPSNKVTEKGKDVELRCDPISGHTALYWYRQSLGQGLEFLIYFQGNSAPDKSGLPSDRFSAERTGGSVSTLTIQRTQQEDSAVYLCASSLVGQGSFYTFGSGTRLTVV.

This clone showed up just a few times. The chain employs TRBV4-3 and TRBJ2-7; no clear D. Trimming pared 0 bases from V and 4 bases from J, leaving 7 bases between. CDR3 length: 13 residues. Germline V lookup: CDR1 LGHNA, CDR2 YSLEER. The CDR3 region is CASSQDLRYEQYF. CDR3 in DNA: TGCGCCAGCAGCCAAGATCTGCGTTACGAGCAGTACTTC.

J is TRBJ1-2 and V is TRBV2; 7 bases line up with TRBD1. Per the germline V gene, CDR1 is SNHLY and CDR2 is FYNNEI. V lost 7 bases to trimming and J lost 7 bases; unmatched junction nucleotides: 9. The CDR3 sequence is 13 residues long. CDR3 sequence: CASNLGGAGGYTF. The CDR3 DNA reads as TGTGCCAGCAACTTAGGGGGCGCCGGTGGCTACACCTTC.

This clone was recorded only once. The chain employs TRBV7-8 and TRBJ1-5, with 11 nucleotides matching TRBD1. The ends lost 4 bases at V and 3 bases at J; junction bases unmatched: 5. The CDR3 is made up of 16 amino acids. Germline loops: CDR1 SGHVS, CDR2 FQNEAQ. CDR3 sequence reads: CASSSWDRGNNQPQHF. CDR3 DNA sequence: TGTGCCAGCAGCTCCTGGGACAGGGGGAACAATCAGCCCCAGCATTTT.

CDR3 coding DNA: TGTGCCAGCAGCTCACAGGGTCTGAACACCATATATTTT. Protein product: CASSSQGLNTIYF. The chain couples TRBV7-9 to TRBJ1-3; D possibly corresponds to TRBD1 (6 bases). V was cut by 4 bases and J by 7 bases, with 11 bases left in between. CDR1 and CDR2 from the germline V gene are SEHNR and FQNEAQ (reference sequence). The CDR3 extends over 13 amino acids. The variable domain in full, with the rest retrieved from reference TRBV7-9 and TRBJ1-3, is DTGVSQNPRHKITKRGQNVTFRCDPISEHNRLYWYRQTLGQGPEFLTYFQNEAQLEKSRLLSDRFSAERPKGSFSTLEIQRTEQGDSAMYLCASSSQGLNTIYFGEGSWLTVV.

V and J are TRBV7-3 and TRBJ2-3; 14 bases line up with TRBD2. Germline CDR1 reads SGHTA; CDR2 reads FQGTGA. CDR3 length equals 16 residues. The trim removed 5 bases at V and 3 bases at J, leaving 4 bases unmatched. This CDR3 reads CASSVGLAGATDTQYF. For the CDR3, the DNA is TGTGCCAGCAGCGTGGGACTAGCGGGAGCAACAGATACGCAGTATTTT.

The CDR3 spells CASSRMGQDNSPLHF. Here the CDR3 DNA reads TGTGCCAGCAGCCGGATGGGGCAGGATAATTCACCCCTCCACTTT. The V gene is TRBV4-2, the J gene TRBJ1-6, with D maybe TRBD1 (5 bases). Germline assignment: CDR1 LGHNA and CDR2 YNFKEQ. V gave up 4 bases and J gave up 5 bases, with 12 bases separating them. There are 15 residues in the CDR3.

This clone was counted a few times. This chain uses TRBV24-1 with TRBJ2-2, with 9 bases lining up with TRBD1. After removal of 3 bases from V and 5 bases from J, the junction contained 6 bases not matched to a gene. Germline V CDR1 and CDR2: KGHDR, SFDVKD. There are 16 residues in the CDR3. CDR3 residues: CATSDPTGGWTGELFF. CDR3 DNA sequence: TGTGCCACCAGTGATCCTACAGGGGGCTGGACCGGGGAGCTGTTTTTT.

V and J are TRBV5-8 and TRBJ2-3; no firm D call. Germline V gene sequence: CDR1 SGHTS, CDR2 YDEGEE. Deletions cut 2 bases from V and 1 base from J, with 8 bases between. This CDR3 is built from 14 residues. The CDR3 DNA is TGTGCCAGCAGCTTTAATCGTGGCACAGATACGCAGTATTTT. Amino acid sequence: CASSFNRGTDTQYF.

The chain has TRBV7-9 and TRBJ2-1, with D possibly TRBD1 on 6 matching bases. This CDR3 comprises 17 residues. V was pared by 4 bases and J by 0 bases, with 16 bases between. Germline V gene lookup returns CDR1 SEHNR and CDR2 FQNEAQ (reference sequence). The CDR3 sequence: CASSSTTGLSSYNEQFF. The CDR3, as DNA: TGTGCCAGCAGCTCTACTACAGGGCTCAGCTCCTACAATGAGCAGTTCTTC.

This chain's CDR3 is CASSIDRGREEKLFF. The CDR3 nucleotides are TGCGCCAGCAGCATAGACAGGGGGCGGGAAGAAAAACTGTTTTTT. This chain uses TRBV5-1 with TRBJ1-4; 10 bases line up with TRBD1. Looked up from germline, CDR1 is SGHRS and CDR2 is YFSETQ. The CDR3 totals 15 residues. The junction had 8 bases not matched to a gene; V was cut back by 4 bases and J by 8 bases.

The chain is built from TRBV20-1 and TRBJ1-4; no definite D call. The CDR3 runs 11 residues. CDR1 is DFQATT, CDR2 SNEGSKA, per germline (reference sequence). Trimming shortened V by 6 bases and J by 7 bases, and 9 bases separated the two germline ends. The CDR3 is CSAVFREKLFF. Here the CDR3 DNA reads TGCAGTGCCGTTTTTCGTGAAAAACTGTTTTTT.

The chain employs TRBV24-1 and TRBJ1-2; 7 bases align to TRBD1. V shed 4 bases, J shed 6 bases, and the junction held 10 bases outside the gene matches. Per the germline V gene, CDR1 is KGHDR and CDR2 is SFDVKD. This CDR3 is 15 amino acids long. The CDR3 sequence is CATSDPGQPENGYTF. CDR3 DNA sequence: TGTGCCACCAGTGACCCGGGACAGCCGGAGAATGGCTACACCTTC.

CDR3 bases: TGTGCCAGCAGTGAAGAGAGCAGGGCACAAGAGACCCAGTACTTC. Translation gives CASSEESRAQETQYF. This chain connects TRBV6-1 to TRBJ2-5, with TRBD1 as a possible D gene (5 bases). The ends were cut back, 1 base at V and 2 bases at J, with 11 bases in the middle. Germline V gene data show CDR1 as MNHNS and CDR2 as SASEGT. The CDR3 spans 15 residues.

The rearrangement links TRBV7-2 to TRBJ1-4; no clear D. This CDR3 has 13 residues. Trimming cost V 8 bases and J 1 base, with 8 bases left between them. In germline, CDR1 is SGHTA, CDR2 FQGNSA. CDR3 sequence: CASARGTNEKLFF. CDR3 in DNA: TGTGCCAGCGCTCGGGGAACTAATGAAAAACTGTTTTTT.

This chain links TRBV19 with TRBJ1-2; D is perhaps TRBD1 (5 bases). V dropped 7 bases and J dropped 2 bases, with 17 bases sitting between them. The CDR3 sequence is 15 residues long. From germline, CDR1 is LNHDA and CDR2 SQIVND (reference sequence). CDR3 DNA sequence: TGTGCCAGTACCGAGGGAGGCAGGGTAAACTATGGCTACACCTTC. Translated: CASTEGGRVNYGYTF.

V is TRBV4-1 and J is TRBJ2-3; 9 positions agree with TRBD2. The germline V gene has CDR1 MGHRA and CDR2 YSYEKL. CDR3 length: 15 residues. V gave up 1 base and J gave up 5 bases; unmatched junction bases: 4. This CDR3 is CASSQVGGRVDTQYF. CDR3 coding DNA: TGCGCCAGCAGCCAAGTTGGCGGGAGGGTAGATACGCAGTATTTT.

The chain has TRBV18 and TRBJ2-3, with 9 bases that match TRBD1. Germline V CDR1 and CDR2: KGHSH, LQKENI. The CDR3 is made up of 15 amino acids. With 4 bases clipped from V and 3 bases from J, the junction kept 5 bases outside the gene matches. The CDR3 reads CASSRPGTGTDTQYF. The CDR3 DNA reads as TGTGCCAGCTCACGTCCCGGGACAGGGACAGATACGCAGTATTTT.

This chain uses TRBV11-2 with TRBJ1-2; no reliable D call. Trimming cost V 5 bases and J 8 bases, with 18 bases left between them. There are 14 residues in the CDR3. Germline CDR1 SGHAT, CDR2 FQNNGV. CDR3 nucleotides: TGTGCCAGCAGCCCGGGTCGGGTGAGAGGGGGCTACACCTTC. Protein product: CASSPGRVRGGYTF.